Listed below are T cell receptor beta chains from one sample, sequenced in a study of shared clonotypes between healthy human individuals. Using immunoSEQ multiplex PCR, the repertoire was profiled, and TCRdb retains in-frame clones only, with some absent. The table lists over 850,000 clones, around 82% of them singletons. Sequenced material: memory CD4+ T cells from PBMCs. All receptors come from a man aged 18 to 30 in good health. Some clones in this sample may be carry-over from other donors' samples. CDR3s include the opening cysteine and the closing phenylalanine or tryptophan. D genes are given only for firm matches. Size is stated for part of the rows, as once, few or many counts, or as a class when the clone is expanded.

J: TRBJ2-4
V: TRBV2
D: TRBD2
length: 15
size: -
CDR3: CASSALGTSGNIQYF
DNA: TGTGCCAGCAGCGCCCTCGGGACTAGCGGGAACATTCAGTACTTC

J: TRBJ2-1
V: TRBV20-1
D: -
length: 10
size: many
CDR3: CSAGTNEQFF
DNA: TGCAGTGCTGGGACCAATGAGCAGTTCTTC

J: TRBJ2-6
V: TRBV4-2
D: -
length: 11
size: many
CDR3: CASSSQGVLTF
DNA: TGTGCCAGCAGCTCTCAGGGCGTCCTGACTTTC

J: TRBJ2-4
V: TRBV7-2
D: -
length: 18
size: -
CDR3: CASSPKMTGLLAKNIQYF
DNA: TGTGCCAGCAGCCCTAAGATGACAGGACTCTTGGCCAAAAACATTCAGTACTTC

J: TRBJ1-5
V: TRBV5-6
D: -
length: 14
size: once
CDR3: CASSYLGSNQPQHF
DNA: TGTGCCAGCAGTTATTTGGGAAGCAATCAGCCCCAGCATTTT

J: TRBJ2-2
V: TRBV5-1
D: TRBD1
length: 15
size: -
CDR3: CASSLGQGTTGELFF
DNA: TGCGCCAGCAGCTTGGGACAGGGTACCACCGGGGAGCTGTTTTTT

J: TRBJ1-1
V: TRBV28
D: -
length: 15
size: once
CDR3: CASVVYLGWNTEAFF
DNA: TGTGCCTCCGTAGTATACCTCGGCTGGAACACTGAAGCTTTCTTT

J: TRBJ1-2
V: TRBV6-6
D: -
length: 12
size: -
CDR3: CASQSRQYGYTF
DNA: TGTGCCTCCCAATCACGACAGTATGGCTACACCTTC

J: TRBJ2-7
V: TRBV28
D: TRBD2
length: 14
size: once
CDR3: CASSRSGRAYEQYF
DNA: TGTGCCAGCAGTCGAAGCGGGAGGGCGTACGAGCAGTACTTC

J: TRBJ2-5
V: TRBV10-1
D: -
length: 15
size: -
CDR3: CASSDRASTTETQYF
DNA: TGCGCCAGCAGCGACCGGGCCTCCACGACAGAGACCCAGTACTTC

J: TRBJ2-7
V: TRBV5-1
D: TRBD1
length: 15
size: -
CDR3: CASSDQGAPVDEQYF
DNA: TGCGCCAGCAGCGACCAGGGGGCGCCAGTTGACGAGCAGTACTTC

J: TRBJ1-2
V: TRBV23-1
D: TRBD1
length: 15
size: -
CDR3: CASSQGGGQGGGYTF
DNA: TGCGCCAGCAGTCAAGGTGGGGGACAGGGGGGAGGCTACACCTTC

J: TRBJ1-2
V: TRBV7-2
D: -
length: 14
size: -
CDR3: CASSFRDTMRGYTF
DNA: TGTGCCAGCAGCTTTAGGGACACGATGCGGGGCTACACCTTC

J: TRBJ1-5
V: TRBV7-9
D: -
length: 15
size: -
CDR3: CASSTDSNSNQPQHF
DNA: TGTGCCAGCAGCACAGACAGTAATAGCAATCAGCCCCAGCATTTT

J: TRBJ1-4
V: TRBV28
D: -
length: 15
size: -
CDR3: CASSRGFPTNEKLFF
DNA: TGTGCCAGCAGTAGGGGATTCCCAACTAATGAAAAACTGTTTTTT

J: TRBJ2-7
V: TRBV27
D: TRBD1
length: 15
size: -
CDR3: CASSLKTGGSYEQYF
DNA: TGTGCCAGCAGTTTGAAGACAGGGGGGAGCTACGAGCAGTACTTC

J: TRBJ1-2
V: TRBV28
D: -
length: 13
size: -
CDR3: CASLPGGVPGYTF
DNA: TGTGCCAGTCTCCCGGGGGGCGTTCCTGGCTACACCTTC

J: TRBJ2-3
V: TRBV5-1
D: TRBD2
length: 14
size: -
CDR3: CASSLSSGKDTQYF
DNA: TGCGCCAGCAGCTTGTCTAGCGGGAAGGATACGCAGTATTTT

J: TRBJ2-7
V: TRBV28
D: -
length: 11
size: once
CDR3: CATAQAYEQYF
DNA: TGTGCCACCGCACAGGCCTACGAGCAGTACTTC

J: TRBJ1-5
V: TRBV30
D: -
length: 13
size: -
CDR3: CAWKGRLDQPQHF
DNA: TGTGCCTGGAAGGGACGTTTAGATCAGCCCCAGCATTTT

J: TRBJ2-7
V: TRBV28
D: TRBD1
length: 15
size: -
CDR3: CASSLFGTGTYEQYF
DNA: TGTGCCAGCAGTTTATTTGGGACAGGAACATACGAGCAGTACTTC

J: TRBJ2-2
V: TRBV5-1
D: -
length: 13
size: few
CDR3: CASSLLGSGELFF
DNA: TGCGCCAGCAGCTTGTTAGGGTCCGGGGAGCTGTTTTTT

J: TRBJ1-4
V: TRBV28
D: -
length: 14
size: many
CDR3: CASSFWSDNEKLFF
DNA: TGTGCCAGCAGTTTTTGGTCGGATAATGAAAAACTGTTTTTT

J: TRBJ2-7
V: TRBV2
D: TRBD2
length: 17
size: -
CDR3: CASSDWVAGPQRDEQYF
DNA: TGTGCCAGCAGTGATTGGGTAGCGGGCCCCCAACGGGATGAGCAGTACTTC

J: TRBJ2-6
V: TRBV19
D: -
length: 17
size: few
CDR3: CASSRVGARAGANVLTF
DNA: TGTGCCAGTAGTAGAGTGGGAGCCCGGGCTGGGGCCAACGTCCTGACTTTC

J: TRBJ1-2
V: TRBV6-5
D: -
length: 13
size: once
CDR3: CASMGHGTGLTTF
DNA: TGTGCCAGCATGGGGCACGGAACCGGATTAACCACCTTC

J: TRBJ2-1
V: TRBV4-3
D: -
length: 17
size: few
CDR3: CASSQDLERNSYNEQFF
DNA: TGCGCCAGCAGCCAAGATCTGGAGAGAAACTCCTACAATGAGCAGTTCTTC

J: TRBJ2-7
V: TRBV11-2
D: -
length: 15
size: once
CDR3: CASRLSGHPTREQYF
DNA: TGTGCCAGCAGGCTTTCTGGGCACCCAACGCGAGAGCAGTACTTC

J: TRBJ1-3
V: TRBV5-1
D: -
length: 14
size: -
CDR3: CASSPTVSGNTIYF
DNA: TGCGCCAGCAGCCCGACGGTCTCTGGAAACACCATATATTTT

J: TRBJ1-1
V: TRBV12-5
D: -
length: 12
size: -
CDR3: CASGLVMGEAFF
DNA: TGTGCTAGTGGTTTGGTAATGGGGGAAGCTTTCTTT

J: TRBJ1-1
V: TRBV18
D: TRBD1
length: 14
size: -
CDR3: CASSRGQGMTEAFF
DNA: TGTGCCAGCTCACGAGGACAGGGAATGACTGAAGCTTTCTTT

J: TRBJ2-7
V: TRBV7-3
D: -
length: 16
size: once
CDR3: CASSPLGAGGPYEQYF
DNA: TGTGCCAGCAGCCCCTTGGGAGCGGGTGGTCCCTACGAGCAGTACTTC

J: TRBJ1-1
V: TRBV30
D: -
length: 16
size: -
CDR3: CAWSFGQGRGNTEAFF
DNA: TGTGCCTGGAGCTTTGGGCAGGGGAGGGGGAACACTGAAGCTTTCTTT

J: TRBJ2-7
V: TRBV18
D: -
length: 14
size: -
CDR3: CASSPTREGHEQYF
DNA: TGTGCCAGCTCACCAACCCGGGAAGGCCACGAGCAGTACTTC

J: TRBJ2-3
V: TRBV7-2
D: -
length: 15
size: -
CDR3: CASSLTVAGRDTQYF
DNA: TGTGCCAGCAGCTTAACGGTGGCAGGGAGGGATACGCAGTATTTT

J: TRBJ1-5
V: TRBV28
D: -
length: 13
size: -
CDR3: CASSLSGNQPQHF
DNA: TGTGCCAGCAGTCTCTCGGGCAATCAGCCCCAGCATTTT

J: TRBJ1-2
V: TRBV7-9
D: -
length: 14
size: -
CDR3: CASSRRGSLYGYTF
DNA: TGTGCCAGCAGCCGCCGGGGTTCCCTATATGGCTACACCTTC

J: TRBJ2-7
V: TRBV5-4
D: TRBD1
length: 13
size: -
CDR3: CASSADRGREQYF
DNA: TGTGCCAGCAGCGCGGACAGGGGGCGGGAGCAGTACTTC

J: TRBJ2-7
V: TRBV4-3
D: TRBD2
length: 20
size: -
CDR3: CASSRRTGTSGSYPSYEQYF
DNA: TGCGCCAGCAGCCGGCGAACCGGGACTAGCGGGAGTTACCCCTCCTACGAGCAGTACTTC

J: TRBJ2-1
V: TRBV7-2
D: -
length: 13
size: -
CDR3: CASSLGLAYEQFF
DNA: TGTGCCAGCAGCTTAGGGCTAGCCTATGAGCAGTTCTTC

J: TRBJ2-5
V: TRBV7-6
D: -
length: 15
size: -
CDR3: CASSLAVDLQETQYF
DNA: TGTGCCAGCAGCTTAGCGGTGGATCTACAAGAGACCCAGTACTTC

J: TRBJ2-2
V: TRBV5-4
D: -
length: 16
size: -
CDR3: CASSRGDSTAGRELFF
DNA: TGTGCCAGCAGCCGGGGGGACAGCACTGCCGGGAGGGAGCTGTTTTTT

J: TRBJ1-2
V: TRBV7-8
D: TRBD1
length: 15
size: -
CDR3: CASSPNTQTGGGYTF
DNA: TGTGCCAGCAGCCCAAATACGCAGACAGGGGGCGGCTACACCTTC

J: TRBJ1-1
V: TRBV7-2
D: -
length: 11
size: -
CDR3: CASSLYSGAFF
DNA: TGTGCCAGCAGCTTATACAGTGGAGCTTTCTTT

J: TRBJ1-2
V: TRBV30
D: TRBD1
length: 13
size: once
CDR3: CAWRQDRNYGYTF
DNA: TGTGCCTGGAGGCAGGACAGGAACTATGGCTACACCTTC

J: TRBJ2-7
V: TRBV29-1
D: TRBD2
length: 15
size: -
CDR3: CSARGGGPSNYEQYF
DNA: TGCAGCGCCCGCGGGGGGGGGCCGAGTAACTACGAGCAGTACTTC

J: TRBJ2-7
V: TRBV5-1
D: -
length: 13
size: -
CDR3: CASSLGPAYEQYF
DNA: TGCGCCAGCAGCTTGGGACCGGCCTACGAGCAGTACTTC

J: TRBJ2-3
V: TRBV6-5
D: -
length: 14
size: once
CDR3: CASSYSSIPLKLYF
DNA: TGTGCCAGCAGTTACTCGAGCATTCCTCTAAAACTGTATTTT

J: TRBJ1-1
V: TRBV9
D: -
length: 15
size: few
CDR3: CASTPTWGGNTEAFF
DNA: TGTGCCAGCACCCCAACTTGGGGGGGGAACACTGAAGCTTTCTTT

J: TRBJ2-1
V: TRBV4-3
D: -
length: 15
size: -
CDR3: CASSQDANSYNEQFF
DNA: TGCGCCAGCAGCCAAGACGCCAACTCTTACAATGAGCAGTTCTTC

J: TRBJ2-3
V: TRBV5-1
D: TRBD2
length: 15
size: -
CDR3: CASSLQREGTDTQYF
DNA: TGCGCCAGCAGCCTTCAGCGGGAGGGGACAGATACGCAGTATTTT

J: TRBJ1-4
V: TRBV29-1
D: TRBD1
length: 13
size: -
CDR3: CSARRGLGEKLFF
DNA: TGCAGCGCCCGCAGGGGGTTGGGTGAAAAACTGTTTTTT

J: TRBJ2-5
V: TRBV7-2
D: -
length: 15
size: -
CDR3: CASSLEGGGLATQYF
DNA: TGTGCCAGCAGCTTAGAGGGCGGTGGTTTGGCGACCCAGTACTTC

J: TRBJ2-7
V: TRBV5-1
D: -
length: 17
size: -
CDR3: CASSLRSLGTGSYEQYF
DNA: TGCGCCAGCAGCTTGAGATCTTTAGGGACGGGCTCCTACGAGCAGTACTTC

J: TRBJ2-1
V: TRBV5-1
D: TRBD2
length: 17
size: -
CDR3: CASSPGGGLGSRNEQFF
DNA: TGCGCCAGCAGCCCTGGCGGGGGACTAGGTTCTCGCAATGAGCAGTTCTTC

J: TRBJ2-7
V: TRBV18
D: -
length: 14
size: few
CDR3: CASSPPRTSREQYF
DNA: TGTGCCAGCTCACCACCTAGGACATCTCGGGAGCAGTACTTC